This TCR beta chain was observed in a study of blood T cell repertoires in COVID-19. For the study at large: Both acute and convalescent COVID-19 samples were obtained from the United States, Italy and Spain. Sample material is recorded as cDNA or gDNA derived from T cells, B-cell-depleted T cells, or PBMCs.

Trimming took off 1 base at V and 3 bases at J, with 13 bases between the two ends. Germline V CDR1 and CDR2: SGHVS, FQNEAQ. The CDR3 is 16 residues long. Original data processing: Estimation of nucleated cell counts was performed using reference gene primer amplification. Sequencing was performed with immunoSEQ multiplex PCR; in TCRdb, only in-frame clones are kept and a portion is missing. The V and J calls and the clone size are those of that table, but D and trimming were determined from the DNA. This sample carries 200,000 to 300,000 clones, around 90% of them seen once, and the ten largest clones take around 3.3%.

The source material was peripheral blood. The chain uses TRBV7-8 and TRBJ1-5, with a possible D match to TRBD1 (5 bases). The TCR was taken from a man younger than 35 with active or convalescent COVID-19. CDR3 nucleotides: TGTGCCAGCAGCTTAGACCCAGGGATGAACAATCAGCCCCAGCATTTT. This gives the protein CASSLDPGMNNQPQHF. Full variable domain (remainder filled in from reference TRBV7-8 and TRBJ1-5): GAGVSQSPRYKVAKRGQDVALRCDPISGHVSLFWYQQALGQGPEFLTYFQNEAQLDKSGLPSDRFFAERPEGSVSTLKIQRTQQEDSAVYLCASSLDPGMNNQPQHFGDGTRLSIL.